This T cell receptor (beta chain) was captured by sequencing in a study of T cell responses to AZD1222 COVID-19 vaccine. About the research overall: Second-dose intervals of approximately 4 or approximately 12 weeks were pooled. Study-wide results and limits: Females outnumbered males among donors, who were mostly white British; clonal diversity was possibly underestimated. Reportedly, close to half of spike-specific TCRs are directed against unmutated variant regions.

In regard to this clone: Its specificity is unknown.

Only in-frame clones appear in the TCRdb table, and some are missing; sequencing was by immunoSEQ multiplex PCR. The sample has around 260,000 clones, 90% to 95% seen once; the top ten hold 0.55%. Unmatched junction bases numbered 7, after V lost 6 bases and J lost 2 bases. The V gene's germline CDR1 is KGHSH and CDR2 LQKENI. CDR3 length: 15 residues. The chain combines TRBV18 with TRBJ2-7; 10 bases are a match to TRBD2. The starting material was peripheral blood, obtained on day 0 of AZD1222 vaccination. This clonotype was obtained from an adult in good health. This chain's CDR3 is CASSPRTSGAYEQYF. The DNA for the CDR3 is TGTGCCAGCTCCCCCAGGACTAGCGGAGCCTACGAGCAGTACTTC. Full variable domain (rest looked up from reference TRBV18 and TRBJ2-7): NAGVMQNPRHLVRRRGQEARLRCSPMKGHSHVYWYRQLPEEGLKFMVYLQKENIIDESGMPKERFSAEFPKEGPSILRIQQVVRGDSAAYFCASSPRTSGAYEQYFGPGTRLTVT.